This entry features one TCR beta chain sequence. What it binds is unknown. The data originate from a study of T-cell reconstitution after alpha-beta-depleted transplantation in children. The study's findings and limits: Approximately two months post-transplant, alpha-beta T cells reportedly originated from several hundred expanded graft clones.

This CDR3 has 12 residues. Trimming took 2 bases from V and 10 from J, leaving 6 bases between them. Preparation of the TCRbeta library involved a method that used unique molecular identifiers. TCRdb fed the PCR reads into MiXCR, producing one record per CDR3 protein. The data show around 420,000 distinct CDR3 sequences, 16% seen once. V gene TRBV12-3 or TRBV12-4 combines with J gene TRBJ1-6, with unresolved D. The source was PBMCs, mostly from graft donor cells, collected 360 days after TCRalphabeta/CD19-depleted stem cell transplant. The origin of this receptor is a boy less than two years old who had a stem cell transplant for Wiskott-Aldrich syndrome, so the T cells may come from the graft donor. The CDR3, as DNA: TGTGCCAGCAGTTTAAGGTACTCACCCCTCCACTTT. Translation gives CASSLRYSPLHF.